This TCR beta chain is drawn from a study of blood T cell repertoires in COVID-19. About the study: T cells, B-cell-depleted T cells, or PBMCs supplied cDNA or gDNA.

Sequencing used immunoSEQ multiplex PCR; TCRdb keeps in-frame clones, though not all of them. The table shows 150,000 to 200,000 clones, with 80% to 95% occurring only once. The CDR3 runs to 17 residues. Germline-derived CDR1 and CDR2 are LGHDT and YNNKEL (reference sequence). The J segment lost 2 bases and the V segment lost 1 base, leaving 8 bases of the junction unmatched. The rearrangement links TRBV3-1 (or the pseudogene TRBV3-2) to TRBJ1-5; 7 positions agree with TRBD1. The receptor comes from a woman aged 60-75 years with COVID-19, enrolled during active disease. Sequencing was performed on peripheral blood. The CDR3 DNA is TGTGCCAGCAGCCAAGGAATAGGGGGCTTGGGCAATCAGCCCCAGCATTTT. Its protein product is CASSQGIGGLGNQPQHF.